Below, 7 T cell receptor beta chains from the same sample are listed, as sequenced in a study of identical twins. A single record per CDR3 protein comes from TCRdb applying MiXCR to the 5' RACE reads. The table lists 310,000 or so distinct CDR3 sequences, roughly 9% of them singletons. This sample also belongs to another study, concerning yellow fever vaccine responses in identical twins.

Sequenced sample: CD8+ T cells sorted from blood. These receptors all come from a woman between 18 and 30 years old in good health.

The V call is TRBV20-1, the J call TRBJ2-7, with D perhaps TRBD2 (5 bases). This CDR3 has 15 amino acids. The V and J ends lost 0 bases and 4 bases respectively, with 16 bases between them. Germline V gives CDR1 DFQATT, CDR2 SNEGSKA (reference sequence). Written as DNA, the CDR3 is TGCAGTGCTAGAGAACCGGGAAAAGACTGGTACGAGCAGTACTTC. Its translation: CSAREPGKDWYEQYF.

This clonotype was seen many times. V and J are TRBV20-1 and TRBJ2-2, with D tentatively TRBD1 (6 bases). CDR1 is DFQATT, CDR2 SNEGSKA, per germline (reference sequence). The CDR3 sequence is 13 residues long. V was clipped by 3 bases and J by 7 bases, with 12 bases between them. CDR3 protein: CSASTGSGGELFF. CDR3 sequence (DNA): TGCAGTGCTAGTACAGGGTCGGGCGGGGAGCTGTTTTTT.

The gene calls are TRBV24-1 and TRBJ2-2; D unclear. Germline lookup yields CDR1 KGHDR and CDR2 SFDVKD. The CDR3 sequence is 12 residues long. The ends were cut back, 5 bases at V and 7 bases at J, with 7 bases in the middle. The CDR3 region has the DNA TGTGCCACCAGTGCCCCGAACGGGGAGCTGTTTTTT. It specifies CATSAPNGELFF.

This clonotype was counted a few times. The chain has TRBV20-1 and TRBJ2-7, with TRBD2 identical over 7 bases. This CDR3 has 15 residues. V shed 0 bases, J shed 3 bases, and the junction held 8 bases outside the gene matches. Germline lookup yields CDR1 DFQATT and CDR2 SNEGSKA (reference sequence). The CDR3 bases are TGCAGTGCTAGAGATCTGGTTAGCGGGCTCTACGAGCAGTACTTC. The encoded protein is CSARDLVSGLYEQYF.

The CDR3 sequence is CASPGAVTGELFF. In DNA form, the CDR3 reads TGTGCCAGCCCAGGGGCGGTCACCGGGGAGCTGTTTTTT. V and J are TRBV2 and TRBJ2-2, with a possible D match to TRBD1 (6 bases). The CDR3 has 13 amino acids. V was trimmed by 8 bases and J by 4 bases, leaving 11 bases between them. Germline lookup yields CDR1 SNHLY and CDR2 FYNNEI.

This clonotype was seen many times. The CDR3 bases are TGTGCCAGCAGCCCCCGAGTACAGACCTACGAGCAGTACTTC. As protein: CASSPRVQTYEQYF. This chain connects TRBV7-9 to TRBJ2-7; D call uncertain. CDR3 length equals 14 residues. Germline V gives CDR1 SEHNR, CDR2 FQNEAQ (reference sequence). V lost 5 bases, J lost 2 bases, and 13 bases lay in between.

There are a few counts of this clonotype. V is TRBV29-1 and J is TRBJ2-3; 14 bases agree with TRBD2. In germline, CDR1 is SQVTM, CDR2 ANQGSEA. The CDR3 loop spans 17 amino acids. The V segment lost 4 bases and the J segment 5 bases; nucleotides outside the gene matches: 11. The CDR3, as DNA: TGCAGCGTTGTCCTCGACGGGACTAGCGGGAGCTTAGATACGCAGTATTTT. Amino acid sequence: CSVVLDGTSGSLDTQYF.